One sample yielded the 12 T cell receptor beta chains listed below, sequenced in a study of blood T cells in healthy people across ages (dated by TCRdb to 2013 to 2016). The library came from 5' RACE. The sequencing machine was an Illumina HiSeq 2500. The second PCR ran for roughly 6 to 11 cycles and used a J-beta primer mix along with a sample-barcoded 5' primer. The raw public data were reprocessed by TCRdb itself: fastp quality trimming at Q25, MiXCR clonotype calling, in-frame beta chains only. Here each entry gathers all rows of one CDR3 protein and keeps the most common genes and DNA. The sample table holds hundreds of thousands of distinct CDR3 sequences, of which around a quarter were seen once. 8% to 10% of the sample is held by the ten biggest clonotypes. The sample also formed part of further work on T cells of mothers and their children.

Input material: blood. The receptors stem from a boy between 10 and 17 years old in good health.

The gene calls are TRBV27 and TRBJ2-5; 10 bases agree with TRBD1. The J call is uncertain, as TRBJ2-7 better fits the DNA end. Germline V CDR1 and CDR2: MNHEY, SMNVEV (reference sequence). This CDR3 comprises 17 residues. The CDR3 region is CASSRQTTGGVLYEQYF. Written as DNA, the CDR3 is TGTGCCAGCAGTAGGCAGACGACAGGGGGCGTCCTCTACGAGCAGTACTTC.

The chain links TRBV12-3 or TRBV12-4 to TRBJ1-2; D gene ambiguous. V was pared by 2 bases and J by 0 bases, with 16 bases between. The length of the CDR3 is 17 residues. This CDR3 reads CASSLSPAGRSNYGYTF. The CDR3 region has the DNA TGTGCCAGCAGTTTAAGTCCCGCAGGACGATCTAACTATGGCTACACCTTC.

This chain connects TRBV9 to TRBJ2-5; D possibly matches TRBD1 or TRBD2 (5 bases each). TRBJ2-1 explains the end of the DNA better; the J call may be wrong. This CDR3 has 13 residues. Germline assignment: CDR1 SGDLS and CDR2 YYNGEE. The CDR3 sequence: CASSVTGSGEQFF. The CDR3 bases are TGTGCCAGCAGCGTAACAGGCTCGGGGGAGCAGTTCTTC.

This clonotype was observed a few times. This chain joins TRBV4-3 and TRBJ2-3; 7 bases are shared with TRBD2. Germline CDR1 LGHNA, CDR2 YSLEER. The CDR3 runs to 16 residues. The J segment lost 2 bases and the V segment lost 3 bases, leaving 8 bases of the junction unmatched. CDR3 bases: TGCGCCAGCAGCCAGAACCTAGCGGAGGTCACAGATACGCAGTATTTT. As protein: CASSQNLAEVTDTQYF.

This clonotype has a handful of counts. This chain connects TRBV7-9 to TRBJ2-5; 13 nucleotides line up with TRBD2. V was pared by 4 bases and J by 7 bases, with 6 bases of the junction left unmatched. Germline CDR1 SEHNR, CDR2 FQNEAQ (reference sequence). This CDR3 comprises 15 residues. The CDR3 nucleotides are TGTGCCAGCAGCTCGGGACTAGCGGGGCTTGGGACCCAGTACTTC. Its translation is CASSSGLAGLGTQYF.

The chain couples TRBV28 to TRBJ2-2; 10 positions agree with TRBD1. This CDR3 spans 17 amino acids. V gave up 4 bases and J gave up 7 bases; unmatched junction bases: 12. Looked up from germline, CDR1 is MDHEN and CDR2 is SYDVKM. The CDR3 DNA sequence: TGTGCCAGCAGTTACAGGGGACAGGGGATAGTAAGCGGGGAGCTGTTTTTT. Protein: CASSYRGQGIVSGELFF.

This chain connects TRBV9 to TRBJ2-5; unclear D gene. V lost 0 bases and J 2 bases, leaving 11 bases between the germline ends. Germline V lookup: CDR1 SGDLS, CDR2 YYNGEE. CDR3 length equals 15 residues. The CDR3 DNA is TGTGCCAGCAGCGTAGGTGTTGCGGTACAAGAGACCCAGTACTTC. Residues: CASSVGVAVQETQYF.

This clonotype was counted between two and nine times. J is TRBJ1-6 and V is TRBV25-1; no clear D gene. Between the trimmed V and J ends, which lost 6 bases and 12 bases, there was a span of 12 bases. The CDR3 totals 12 residues. The germline V gene encodes CDR1 MGHDK and CDR2 SYGVNS. The CDR3 region has the DNA TGTGCCAGCAGCGAGAGCTTAGAACCCCTCCACTTT. The encoded protein is CASSESLEPLHF.

This clonotype was observed many times. The chain couples TRBV11-2 to TRBJ2-7; D not resolved. V was shortened by 6 bases and J by 1 base, with 7 bases between the two germline ends. The length of the CDR3 is 12 residues. Per the germline V gene, CDR1 is SGHAT and CDR2 is FQNNGV. CDR3 nucleotide sequence: TGTGCCAGCAGTAAAGGTTCCTACGAGCAGTACTTC. Encoded protein: CASSKGSYEQYF.

The V and J genes are TRBV29-1 and TRBJ1-5, with D possibly matching TRBD1 (5 bases). V lost 4 bases, J lost 2 bases, and 18 bases lay in between. CDR1 is SQVTM, CDR2 ANQGSEA, per germline. The CDR3 is 16 residues long. The DNA of the CDR3 is TGCAGCGTTGGGTCCACATCGGGGGGTGGCAATCAGCCCCAGCATTTT. It yields the protein CSVGSTSGGGNQPQHF.

In its sample, this clonotype was seen a few times. The chain links TRBV4-1 to TRBJ2-5, with 11 bases matching TRBD2. The last part of the DNA fits TRBJ2-7 better; the J call may be wrong. Germline-derived CDR1 and CDR2 are MGHRA and YSYEKL. The CDR3 is made up of 15 amino acids. CDR3 nucleotide sequence: TGCGCCAGCAGCGCCCGACTAGCGGGACCCTACGAGCAGTACTTC. The encoded protein is CASSARLAGPYEQYF.

This clonotype appeared a few times. V usage is TRBV9 and J usage is TRBJ2-3; possible D gene TRBD1, 6 bases. The J call is uncertain, as TRBJ1-5 better fits the DNA end. This CDR3 region has 18 residues. Germline V gene sequence: CDR1 SGDLS, CDR2 YYNGEE. CDR3 sequence (DNA): TGTGCCAGCAGCGTAGCTGACTTCCCTGATGGGGGCACAGATACGCAGCATTTT. Protein product: CASSVADFPDGGTDTQHF.